This TCR beta chain was captured in a study of blood T cell repertoires in COVID-19. CDR1 and CDR2 (germline): SSHAT, FNYEAQ (reference sequence). This CDR3 region has 18 residues. Unmatched junction bases numbered 10, after V lost 5 bases and J lost 0 bases. In the authors' methods: Amplification from reference gene primers served as the basis for estimated nucleated cell counts. Method: immunoSEQ multiplex PCR; TCRdb's copy keeps in-frame clones and lacks some. That table furnishes V, J and clone size, whereas the DNA furnished D and trimming. Among about 76,000 clones listed, 75% to 90% were seen once.

The chain employs TRBV7-7 and TRBJ2-6; 7 nucleotides match TRBD1. The sample taken for sequencing was peripheral blood. The origin of this receptor is a human donor in a cohort sampled during active COVID-19. CDR3 region: CASSELYRGDSGANVLTF. DNA for the CDR3: TGTGCCAGCAGCGAGCTTTACAGGGGCGACTCTGGGGCCAACGTCCTGACTTTC. Full variable domain (missing parts from reference TRBV7-7 and TRBJ2-6): GAGVSQSPRYKVTKRGQDVTLRCDPISSHATLYWYQQALGQGPEFLTYFNYEAQPDKSGLPSDRFSAERPEGSISTLTIQRTEQRDSAMYRCASSELYRGDSGANVLTFGAGSRLTVL.